This T cell receptor beta chain was found in a study of cytomegalovirus exposure and HLA in healthy donors. Researchers ran the PCR with 60 Vbeta and 13 Jbeta primers. Here immunoSEQ multiplex PCR was the method, and the copy in TCRdb shows in-frame clones only, minus some. The sample includes tens of thousands of clones, around 70% seen only once; the top ten take less than 3.5%. V gave up 5 bases and J gave up 6 bases; unmatched junction bases: 6. This CDR3 is 13 amino acids long. CDR1 and CDR2 from the germline V gene are SQVTM and ANQGSEA. The V and J genes are TRBV29-1 and TRBJ2-3; TRBD2 agrees at 9 bases. Material for sequencing was PBMCs. The origin of this receptor is a woman aged 25 to 39 in good health and CMV-seronegative. CDR3: CSVLSGGPDTQYF. As DNA, the CDR3 is TGCAGCGTTTTAAGCGGGGGGCCCGATACGCAGTATTTT.